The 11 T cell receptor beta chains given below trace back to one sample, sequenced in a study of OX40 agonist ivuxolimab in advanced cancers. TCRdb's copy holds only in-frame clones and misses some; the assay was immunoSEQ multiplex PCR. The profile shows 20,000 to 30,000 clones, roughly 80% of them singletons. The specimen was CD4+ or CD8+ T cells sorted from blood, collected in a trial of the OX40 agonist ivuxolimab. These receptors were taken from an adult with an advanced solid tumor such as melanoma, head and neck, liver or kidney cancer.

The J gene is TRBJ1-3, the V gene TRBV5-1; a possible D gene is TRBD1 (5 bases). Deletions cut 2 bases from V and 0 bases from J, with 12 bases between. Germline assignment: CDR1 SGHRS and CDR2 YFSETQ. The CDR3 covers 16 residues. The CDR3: CASSFDGGGSGNTIYF. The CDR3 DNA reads TGCGCCAGCAGCTTTGACGGCGGGGGCTCTGGAAACACCATATATTTT.

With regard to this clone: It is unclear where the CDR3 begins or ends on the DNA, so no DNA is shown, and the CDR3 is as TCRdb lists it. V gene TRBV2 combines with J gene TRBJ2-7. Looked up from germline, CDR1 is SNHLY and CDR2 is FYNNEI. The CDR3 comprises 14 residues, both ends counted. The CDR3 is CASILEGVGYEQYF.

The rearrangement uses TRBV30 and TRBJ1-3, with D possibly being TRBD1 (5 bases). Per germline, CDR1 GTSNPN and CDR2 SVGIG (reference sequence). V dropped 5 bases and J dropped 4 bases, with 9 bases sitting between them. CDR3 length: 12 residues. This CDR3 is CAWAGYGNTIYF. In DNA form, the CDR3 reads TGTGCCTGGGCAGGGTACGGAAACACCATATATTTT.

CDR3 protein: CASSESVNQETQYF. The CDR3 DNA is TGTGCCAGCAGTGAATCTGTAAACCAAGAGACCCAGTACTTC. V gene TRBV2 combines with J gene TRBJ2-5; D not resolved. The germline gives CDR1 SNHLY, CDR2 FYNNEI. This CDR3 spans 14 amino acids. Trimming removed 2 bases at V and 0 bases at J, with 7 bases between.

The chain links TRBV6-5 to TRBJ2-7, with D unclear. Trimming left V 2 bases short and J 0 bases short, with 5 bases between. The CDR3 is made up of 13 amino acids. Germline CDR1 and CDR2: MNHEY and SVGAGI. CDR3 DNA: TGTGCCAGCAGTTACACAAGCTCCTACGAGCAGTACTTC. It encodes CASSYTSSYEQYF.

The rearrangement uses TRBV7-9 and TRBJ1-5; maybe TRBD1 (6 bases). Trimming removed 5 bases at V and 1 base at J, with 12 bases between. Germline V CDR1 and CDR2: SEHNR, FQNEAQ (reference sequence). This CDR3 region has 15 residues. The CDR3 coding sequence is TGTGCCAGCAGCCGAGGGGGTGGCAGCAATCAGCCCCAGCATTTT. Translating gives CASSRGGGSNQPQHF.

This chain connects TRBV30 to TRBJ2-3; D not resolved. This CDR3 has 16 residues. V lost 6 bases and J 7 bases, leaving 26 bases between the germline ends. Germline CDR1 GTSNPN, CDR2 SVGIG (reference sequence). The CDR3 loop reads CACPVEDIALGYTQYF. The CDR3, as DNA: TGTGCCTGCCCCGTCGAAGACATAGCCCTGGGTTATACGCAGTATTTT.

CDR3 DNA: TGTGCCAGCACTTATTGGAACACCGGGGAGCTGTTTTTT. It encodes CASTYWNTGELFF. The chain is built from TRBV9 and TRBJ2-2; D remains ambiguous. The length of the CDR3 is 13 residues. Trimming removed 6 bases from V and 1 base from J, with 7 bases in between. CDR1 is SGDLS, CDR2 YYNGEE, per germline. The full variable domain, in which reference TRBV9 and TRBJ2-2 provide the parts outside the CDR3, is DSGVTQTPKHLITATGQRVTLRCSPRSGDLSVYWYQQSLDQGLQFLIQYYNGEERAKGNILERFSAQQFPDLHSELNLSSLELGDSALYFCASTYWNTGELFFGEGSRLTVL.

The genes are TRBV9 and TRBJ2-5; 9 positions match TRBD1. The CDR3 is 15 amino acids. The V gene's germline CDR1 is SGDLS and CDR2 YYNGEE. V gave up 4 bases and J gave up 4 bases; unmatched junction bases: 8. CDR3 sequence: CASSPQGQGVETQYF. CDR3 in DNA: TGTGCCAGCAGCCCTCAGGGACAGGGCGTAGAGACCCAGTACTTC.

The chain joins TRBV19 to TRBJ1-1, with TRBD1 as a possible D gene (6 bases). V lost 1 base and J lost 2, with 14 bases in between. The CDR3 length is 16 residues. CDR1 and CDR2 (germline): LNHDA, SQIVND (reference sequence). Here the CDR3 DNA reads TGTGCCAGTAGTATAGGGACAGCCGGAGGAAACACTGAAGCTTTCTTT. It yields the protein CASSIGTAGGNTEAFF. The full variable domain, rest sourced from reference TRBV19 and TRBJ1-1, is DGGITQSPKYLFRKEGQNVTLSCEQNLNHDAMYWYRQDPGQGLRLIYYSQIVNDFQKGDIAEGYSVSREKKESFPLTVTSAQKNPTAFYLCASSIGTAGGNTEAFFGQGTRLTVV.

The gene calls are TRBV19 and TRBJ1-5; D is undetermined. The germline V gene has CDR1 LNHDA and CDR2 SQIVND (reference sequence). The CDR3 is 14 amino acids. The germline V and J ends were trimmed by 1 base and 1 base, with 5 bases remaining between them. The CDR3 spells CASSIGGSNQPQHF. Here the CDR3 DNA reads TGTGCCAGTAGTATAGGAGGGAGCAATCAGCCCCAGCATTTT.